The clone carrying this T cell receptor (beta chain) was seen ten or more times. RNA transcripts were the template, and TCR beta CDR3 regions were amplified from them. First-round RT-PCR employed HTBI primers, with a second-round multiplex PCR after it. In TCRdb, the multiplex PCR reads were re-called with MiXCR into one record per CDR3 protein. This table has about 220,000 distinct CDR3 sequences, under 25% appearing once. The CDR3 contains 15 residues. Trimming removed 0 bases from V and 2 bases from J, with 10 bases in between. Germline assignment: CDR1 MNHEY and CDR2 SVGAGI. The data belong to a study of Graves' ophthalmopathy and Graves' hyperthyroidism.

The material sequenced was peripheral blood. The V gene is TRBV6-5, the J gene TRBJ1-1, with unresolved D. This clonotype was sampled from a woman between 45 and 60 years old with Graves' ophthalmopathy. The CDR3 sequence: CASSYSASRNTEAFF. CDR3 DNA sequence: TGTGCCAGCAGTTACTCGGCCAGTCGTAACACTGAAGCTTTCTTT.